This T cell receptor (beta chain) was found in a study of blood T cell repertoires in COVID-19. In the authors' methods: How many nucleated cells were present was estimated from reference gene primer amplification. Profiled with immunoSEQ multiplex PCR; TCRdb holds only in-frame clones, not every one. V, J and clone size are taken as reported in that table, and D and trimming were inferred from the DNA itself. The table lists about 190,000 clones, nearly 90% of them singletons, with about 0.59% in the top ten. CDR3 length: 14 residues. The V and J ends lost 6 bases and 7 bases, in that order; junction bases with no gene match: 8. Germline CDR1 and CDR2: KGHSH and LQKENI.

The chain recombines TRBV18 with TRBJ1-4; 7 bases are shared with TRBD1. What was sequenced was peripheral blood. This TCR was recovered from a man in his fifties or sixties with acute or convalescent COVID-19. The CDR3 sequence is CASSGGTEGEKLFF. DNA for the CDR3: TGTGCCAGCTCTGGCGGGACAGAGGGTGAAAAACTGTTTTTT.